This TCR beta chain was observed in a study of blood T cell repertoires in COVID-19 (dated by TCRdb to 2020 to 2022). At the level of the whole study: Samples from collaborators originated in the United States, Italy and Spain and spanned both the acute and convalescent phases of COVID-19. The material from the prospective study consisted of cDNA or gDNA derived from T cells, B-cell-depleted T cells, or PBMCs. Subjects who had been exposed to COVID-19, were actively infected with it, or had recovered from it provided the deeply sampled blood TCRbeta repertoires that made up the dataset. The repertoires were made available in a free public database intended to serve as a resource for research on the immune response to SARS-CoV-2. Samples were obtained from the ongoing ImmuneRACE study (first 160 participants) and from 1,200 or so subjects provided by 6 global collaborators. Sample metadata almost always included a de-identified subject ID, COVID-19 status, age in years and sex. HLA class I and class II types, where available, came from metadata supplied by the sample provider rather than from assay-based typing.

Points the paper makes about the study in general: The quantity of clinical and demographic metadata differed by source and by participant and was supplied without curation.

The CDR3 has 17 amino acids, counting the end cysteine and phenylalanine. Of the read, only the CDR3 DNA is kept; its 51 bases are in frame from base 1. For this chain, trimming is 3 bases at the V end and 2 bases at the J end, and the number of junction bases without a gene match is 10. Sequences SGDLS (CDR1) and YYNGEE (CDR2) are obtained from the germline V gene. TCRbeta CDR3 regions were amplified from genomic DNA by means of the immunoSEQ Assay, a bias-controlled multiplex PCR. The authors' analysis ran thus. Nucleated cell counts per sample were estimated from amplification of reference gene primers within the assay. To quantify the absolute abundance of each unique TCRbeta CDR3 rearrangement, sequence reads were collapsed and filtered. Productive Simpson clonality was computed per sample as the square root of Simpson's diversity index over productive rearrangements. The table was pulled from immuneACCESS by TCRdb, which kept in-frame rearrangements only. Such tables lose some clones; where checked, under half of the loss comes from unresolved V genes, and the rest has no known cause. The V and J calls and clone size are taken from that table; D and trimming were inferred from the DNA. The sample profile shows 250,000 to 300,000 clones; about 88% of them were found once. The biggest ten clones account for around 3.6% of the sample.

For this clone: Its target antigen remains unknown. Nothing much larger sits one base from this clone, and base qualities are not available.

Whole blood was collected in K2EDTA tubes by collaborating institutions according to the institutions' own protocols. For TCRbeta analysis, collaborator samples were shipped as frozen whole blood, as isolated PBMCs, or as DNA extracted from either sample type. This sequence originates from a man aged 18 to 30 with active or convalescent COVID-19. Sequencing was done on a sample of peripheral blood. The rearranged segments are TRBV9 and TRBJ1-4, with TRBD1 identical over 7 junction bases. The bases are TGTGCCAGCAGCGACGGCCCCGGGACAGTGACTAATGAAAAACTGTTTTTT. It is translated as CASSDGPGTVTNEKLFF.